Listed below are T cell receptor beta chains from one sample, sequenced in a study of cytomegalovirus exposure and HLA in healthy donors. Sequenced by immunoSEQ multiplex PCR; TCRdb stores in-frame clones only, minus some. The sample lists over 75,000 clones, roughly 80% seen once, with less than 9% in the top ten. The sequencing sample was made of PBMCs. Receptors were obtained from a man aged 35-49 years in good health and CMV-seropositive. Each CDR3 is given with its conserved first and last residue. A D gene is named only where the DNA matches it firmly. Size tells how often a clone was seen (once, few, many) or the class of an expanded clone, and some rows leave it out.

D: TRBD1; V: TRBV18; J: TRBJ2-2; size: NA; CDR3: CASRPTGGNTGELFF; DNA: TGTGCCAGCAGGCCAACAGGGGGGAACACCGGGGAGCTGTTTTTT
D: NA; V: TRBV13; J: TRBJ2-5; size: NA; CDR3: CASSRQNRAGETQYF; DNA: TGTGCCAGCAGCAGGCAAAACAGGGCCGGGGAGACCCAGTACTTC
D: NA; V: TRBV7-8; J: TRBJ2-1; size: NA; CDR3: CASSLGRRGAEDNEQFF; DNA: TGTGCCAGCAGCTTAGGACGCAGGGGCGCGGAGGACAATGAGCAGTTCTTC
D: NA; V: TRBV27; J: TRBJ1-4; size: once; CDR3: CASCSRGGALEKLFF; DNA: TGTGCCAGCTGCTCCCGGGGGGGGGCCCTGGAAAAACTGTTTTTT
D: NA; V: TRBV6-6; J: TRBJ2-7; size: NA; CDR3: CASSYPNQGAYEQYF; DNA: TGTGCCAGCAGTTACCCGAATCAAGGGGCTTACGAGCAGTACTTC
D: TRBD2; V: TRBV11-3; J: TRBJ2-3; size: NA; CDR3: CASSLGGGRGTDTQYF; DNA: TGTGCCAGCAGCTTAGGGGGCGGGAGGGGTACAGATACGCAGTATTTT
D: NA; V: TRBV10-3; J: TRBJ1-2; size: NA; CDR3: CAIFDGQGRINGYTF; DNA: TGTGCCATCTTCGACGGTCAGGGCAGAATCAATGGCTACACCTTC
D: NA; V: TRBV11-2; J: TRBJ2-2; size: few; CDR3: CASRGGPLSAGELFF; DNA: TGTGCCAGCAGAGGGGGTCCCCTAAGCGCCGGGGAGCTGTTTTTT
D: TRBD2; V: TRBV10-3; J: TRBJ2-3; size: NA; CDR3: CAISGGAGGMEYF; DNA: TGTGCCATCAGTGGCGGGGCGGGGGGTATGGAGTATTTT
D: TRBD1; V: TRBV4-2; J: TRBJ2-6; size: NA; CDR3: CASSQEDRVSGANVLTF; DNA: TGTGCCAGCAGCCAAGAGGACAGGGTGAGTGGGGCCAACGTCCTGACTTTC
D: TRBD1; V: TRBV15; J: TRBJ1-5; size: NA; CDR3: CATSPGSPGQENQPQHF; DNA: TGTGCCACCAGCCCGGGGTCACCGGGACAGGAAAATCAGCCCCAGCATTTT
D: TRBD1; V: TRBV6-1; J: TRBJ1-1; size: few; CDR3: CASSENWDRYTEAFF; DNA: TGTGCCAGCAGTGAAAACTGGGACAGATACACTGAAGCTTTCTTT
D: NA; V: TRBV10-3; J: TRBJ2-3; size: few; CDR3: CAISEEGAWDTQYF; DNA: TGTGCCATCAGTGAGGAGGGAGCGTGGGATACGCAGTATTTT
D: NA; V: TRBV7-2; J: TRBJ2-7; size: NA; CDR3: CASSHRQVSSYEQYF; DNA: TGTGCCAGCAGCCACCGACAGGTCTCCTCCTACGAGCAGTACTTC
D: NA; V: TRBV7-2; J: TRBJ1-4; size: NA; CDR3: CASTLDRNEKLFF; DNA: TGTGCCAGCACCTTGGACAGAAATGAAAAACTGTTTTTT
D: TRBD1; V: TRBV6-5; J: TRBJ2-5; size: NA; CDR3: CASSYSTGWSQETQYF; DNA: TGTGCCAGCAGTTATTCGACAGGGTGGTCCCAAGAGACCCAGTACTTC
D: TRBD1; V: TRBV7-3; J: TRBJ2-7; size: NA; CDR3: CASSYLLDRVLYEQYF; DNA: TGTGCCAGCAGCTACCTCCTTGACAGGGTATTATACGAGCAGTACTTC
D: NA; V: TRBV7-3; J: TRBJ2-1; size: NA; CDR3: CASSNGCEQFF; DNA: TGTGCCAGCAGCAACGGGTGTGAGCAGTTCTTC
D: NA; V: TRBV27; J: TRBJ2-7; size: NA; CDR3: CASSLPSSYEQYF; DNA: TGTGCCAGCAGTCTGCCGAGCTCCTACGAGCAGTACTTC